The rows below give T cell receptor beta chains drawn from one sample of a study of glioma-infiltrating T cells. From the multiplex PCR reads, TCRdb called clonotypes with MiXCR, one entry per CDR3 protein. The sample includes 160,000 or so distinct CDR3 sequences, over 40% of them seen just once. Sequencing used glioma tissue, nonneoplastic brain tissue, or PBMCs (not recorded which). All receptors come from a human donor with low-grade glioma or glioblastoma, undergoing nonglioma brain surgery, or in good health (not recorded which). The CDR3 runs from the conserved cysteine through the conserved F or W. A D gene is named only where the DNA matches it firmly. Size is omitted from some rows. Given values are once, few, many or a class for expanded clones.

CDR3	DNA	J	size	D	V
CASIYGTGYEQYF	TGCGCCAGCATCTACGGGACAGGCTACGAGCAGTACTTC	TRBJ2-7	NA	TRBD1	TRBV4-1
CASSPLAGGTDTQYF	TGTGCCAGCAGTCCTCTAGCGGGAGGCACAGATACGCAGTATTTT	TRBJ2-3	many	TRBD2	TRBV6-1
CASSPRTGQTNGYTF	TGCGCCAGCAGCCCGCGCACGGGACAGACGAATGGCTACACCTTC	TRBJ1-2	NA	TRBD1	TRBV4-1
CSARQGGGLYGYTF	TGCAGCGCCCGACAGGGTGGGGGACTTTATGGCTACACCTTC	TRBJ1-2	NA	TRBD1	TRBV29-1
CASSLNRGTEAFF	TGCGCCAGCAGCCTTAACAGGGGCACTGAAGCTTTCTTT	TRBJ1-1	few	TRBD1	TRBV5-1
CASSEAGQGYGYTF	TGTGCCAGCAGTGAGGCGGGACAGGGCTATGGCTACACCTTC	TRBJ1-2	many	TRBD1	TRBV6-1
CASSIAGSSTDTQYF	TGTGCAAGTAGTATAGCGGGATCTAGCACAGATACGCAGTATTTT	TRBJ2-3	once	TRBD2	TRBV19
CASSEGPGGMNTEAFF	TGTGCCAGCAGCGAGGGCCCAGGGGGTATGAACACTGAAGCTTTCTTT	TRBJ1-1	NA	TRBD1	TRBV9
CARQGTGGYNEQFF	TGTGCCAGACAAGGGACAGGGGGCTACAATGAGCAGTTCTTC	TRBJ2-1	few	TRBD1	TRBV2
CASSLGVKTQCF	TGTGCCAGCAGTTTGGGGGTAAAGACCCAGTGCTTC	TRBJ2-5	many	NA	TRBV28
CASSPSRPNTGELFF	TGTGCCAGCAGTCCGTCTCGACCTAACACCGGGGAGCTGTTTTTT	TRBJ2-2	NA	NA	TRBV6-6
CASSMTSVGAYNEQFF	TGTGCCAGTAGTATGACGAGTGTGGGCGCCTACAATGAGCAGTTCTTC	TRBJ2-1	NA	NA	TRBV19
CSASSGDSQTQETQYF	TGCAGTGCTAGTAGTGGTGACAGTCAGACCCAAGAGACCCAGTACTTC	TRBJ2-5	NA	NA	TRBV20-1
CSASPLLAGGLGIYTDTQYF	TGCAGTGCTAGCCCCCTCCTAGCGGGAGGGTTGGGTATCTACACAGATACGCAGTATTTT	TRBJ2-3	many	TRBD2	TRBV20-1
CASTGSVDRDGQPQHF	TGTGCCAGCACCGGCAGTGTCGACAGGGACGGTCAGCCCCAGCATTTT	TRBJ1-5	many	TRBD1	TRBV28
CASSFDREGEQYF	TGTGCCAGCAGCTTTGACAGGGAAGGCGAGCAGTACTTC	TRBJ2-7	NA	TRBD1	TRBV12-3/TRBV12-4
CASGELADSYNEQFF	TGTGCCAGCGGCGAGCTAGCGGACTCCTACAATGAGCAGTTCTTC	TRBJ2-1	many	TRBD2	TRBV28